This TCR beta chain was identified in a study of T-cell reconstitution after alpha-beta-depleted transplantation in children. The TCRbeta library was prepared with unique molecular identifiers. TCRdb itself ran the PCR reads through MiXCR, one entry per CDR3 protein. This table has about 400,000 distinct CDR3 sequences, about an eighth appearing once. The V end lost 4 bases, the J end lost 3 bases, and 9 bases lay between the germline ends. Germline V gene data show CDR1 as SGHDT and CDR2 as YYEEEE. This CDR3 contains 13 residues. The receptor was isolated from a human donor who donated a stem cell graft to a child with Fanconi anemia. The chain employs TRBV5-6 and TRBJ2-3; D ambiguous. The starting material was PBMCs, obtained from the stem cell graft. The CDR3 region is CASSHLVTDTQYF. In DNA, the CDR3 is TGTGCCAGCAGCCACCTAGTGACAGATACGCAGTATTTT.